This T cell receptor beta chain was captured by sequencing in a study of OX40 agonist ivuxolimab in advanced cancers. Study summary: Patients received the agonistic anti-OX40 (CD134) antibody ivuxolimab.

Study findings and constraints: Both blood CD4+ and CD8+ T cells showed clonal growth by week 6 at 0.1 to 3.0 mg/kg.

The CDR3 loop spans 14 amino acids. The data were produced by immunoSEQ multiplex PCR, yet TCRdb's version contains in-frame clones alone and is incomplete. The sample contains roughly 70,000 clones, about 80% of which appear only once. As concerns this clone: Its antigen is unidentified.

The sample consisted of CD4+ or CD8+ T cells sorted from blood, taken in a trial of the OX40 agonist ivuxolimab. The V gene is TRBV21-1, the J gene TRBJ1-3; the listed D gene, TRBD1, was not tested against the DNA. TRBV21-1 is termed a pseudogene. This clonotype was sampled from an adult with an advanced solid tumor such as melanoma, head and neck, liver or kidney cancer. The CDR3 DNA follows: TGTGCCAGCAAGGGGCATAACTCTGGAAACACCATATATTTT. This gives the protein CASKGHNSGNTIYF.